Listed here are 24 T cell receptor beta chains from one sample, sequenced in a study of T cells in Graves' hyperthyroidism and ophthalmopathy. RNA transcripts were the template for amplifying TCR beta CDR3 regions. First-round RT-PCR with HTBI primers amplified the TCR CDR3 region. TCRdb processed the multiplex PCR reads anew with MiXCR; each CDR3 protein has one entry. In the table there are some 570,000 distinct CDR3 sequences, 11% to 15% of which are singletons. Source material: blood. These receptors were obtained from a woman younger than 30 with Graves' ophthalmopathy.

A remark on this clonotype: A much larger clone is a single base away; this may be a read error. The chain carries TRBV20-1 and TRBJ2-7; weak D call: TRBD2 (5 bases). The V end lost 7 bases, the J end lost 0 bases, and 10 bases lay between the germline ends. The CDR3 runs to 12 residues. Germline lookup yields CDR1 DFQATT and CDR2 SNEGSKA (reference sequence). The CDR3 sequence is CSVLEGSYEQYF. The CDR3 DNA follows: TGCAGTGTTCTAGAGGGCTCCTACGAGCAGTACTTC.

This clonotype was seen only a few times. The chain links TRBV24-1 to TRBJ2-6; D not certain. Trimming took off 4 bases at V and 0 bases at J, with 9 bases between the two ends. The CDR3 has 16 residues. CDR1 is KGHDR, CDR2 SFDVKD, per germline. Written as DNA, the CDR3 is TGTGCCACCAGTGAGTCCCAGTTCTCTGGGGCCAACGTCCTGACTTTC. As protein: CATSESQFSGANVLTF.

This clonotype was observed at least ten times. This sequence joins TRBV6-1 and TRBJ2-7, with D maybe TRBD2 (5 bases). Germline V gene data show CDR1 as MNHNS and CDR2 as SASEGT. Deletions cut 5 bases from V and 3 bases from J, with 17 bases between. This CDR3 is 15 amino acids long. This CDR3 reads CASSPTGTSDYEQYF. The CDR3 DNA follows: TGTGCCAGCAGTCCGACGGGAACTAGTGACTACGAGCAGTACTTC.

This clonotype came up many times. This chain joins TRBV7-8 and TRBJ2-1, with 7 bases identical to TRBD1. The CDR3 length is 12 residues. J lost 4 bases, V lost 8 bases, and 2 bases had no gene match. CDR1 and CDR2 (germline): SGHVS, FQNEAQ. This CDR3 is CASQQGYNEQFF. The CDR3 nucleotides are TGTGCCAGCCAACAGGGGTACAATGAGCAGTTCTTC.

The rearrangement links TRBV24-1 to TRBJ2-2; 7 bases align to TRBD1. The CDR3 has 15 amino acids. The junction had 7 bases not matched to a gene; V was cut back by 9 bases and J by 1 base. Per the germline V gene, CDR1 is KGHDR and CDR2 is SFDVKD. The CDR3 sequence is CATGRQGGNTGELFF. The CDR3 DNA follows: TGTGCCACCGGAAGACAGGGTGGGAACACCGGGGAGCTGTTTTTT.

This clonotype was counted at least ten times. This rearrangement joins TRBV7-2 to TRBJ2-1, with 13 bases fitting TRBD2. The CDR3 runs to 15 residues. Germline V lookup: CDR1 SGHTA, CDR2 FQGNSA. The J segment lost 5 bases and the V segment lost 7 bases, leaving 5 bases of the junction unmatched. CDR3 in amino acids: CASITGTSGDNEQFF. In DNA, the CDR3 is TGTGCCAGCATTACCGGGACTAGCGGGGACAATGAGCAGTTCTTC.

This clonotype has ten or more counts. This rearrangement joins TRBV27 to TRBJ1-2; D might be TRBD1 (5 bases). Germline V gene lookup returns CDR1 MNHEY and CDR2 SMNVEV (reference sequence). This CDR3 contains 13 residues. The V end was cut by 7 bases, the J end by 8 bases, with 17 bases between. CDR3 sequence reads: CASTRGRGSGYTF. The CDR3 bases are TGTGCCAGCACTCGGGGGAGGGGAAGCGGCTACACCTTC.

In regard to this clonotype: This could be a read error, since a much larger clone is one nucleotide away. Written as DNA, the CDR3 is TGTGCCAGCAGTCTCAGGGCAGGTGGGCTCTACACCGGGGAGCTGTTTTTT. It translates to CASSLRAGGLYTGELFF. The chain couples TRBV7-2 to TRBJ2-2; weak D call: TRBD1 (5 bases). The CDR3 length is 17 residues. CDR1 is SGHTA, CDR2 FQGNSA, per germline. With 6 bases removed from V and 3 bases from J, the gap between germline ends came to 20 bases. Combining the CDR3 with reference TRBV7-2 and TRBJ2-2 gives the whole variable domain GAGVSQSPSNKVTEKGKDVELRCDPISGHTALYWYRQSLGQGLEFLIYFQGNSAPDKSGLPSDRFSAERTGGSVSTLTIQRTQQEDSAVYLCASSLRAGGLYTGELFFGEGSRLTVL.

This clonotype showed up many times. The chain is built from TRBV18 and TRBJ2-3, with D perhaps being TRBD1 or TRBD2 (5 bases each). Per the germline V gene, CDR1 is KGHSH and CDR2 is LQKENI. V lost 6 bases and J lost 0, with 19 bases in between. This CDR3 has 17 amino acids. The CDR3 sequence is CASSPRDPGWSTDTQYF. In DNA form, the CDR3 reads TGTGCCAGCTCCCCTCGGGACCCTGGCTGGAGCACAGATACGCAGTATTTT.

The table lists this clonotype with many counts. The genes are TRBV5-1 and TRBJ2-3; TRBD1 aligns across 9 bases. This CDR3 has 14 residues. J gave up 3 bases and V 6 bases, and 5 bases lay outside the gene matches. The V gene's germline CDR1 is SGHRS and CDR2 YFSETQ. The CDR3 reads CASTGTGLTDTQYF. Written as DNA, the CDR3 is TGCGCCAGCACAGGGACAGGGCTAACAGATACGCAGTATTTT.

This sequence joins TRBV27 and TRBJ2-7; 10 nucleotides align to TRBD2. Per germline, CDR1 MNHEY and CDR2 SMNVEV (reference sequence). The CDR3 consists of 16 residues. Unmatched junction bases numbered 7, after V lost 5 bases and J lost 0 bases. Here the CDR3 reads CASSPHSGGSSYEQYF. The CDR3, as DNA: TGTGCCAGCAGTCCACATAGCGGGGGGAGCTCCTACGAGCAGTACTTC.

The chain recombines TRBV27 with TRBJ1-2, with 10 bases aligning to TRBD1. CDR3 size: 16 residues. Trimming cost V 6 bases and J 4 bases; bases outside gene matches: 11. The germline gives CDR1 MNHEY, CDR2 SMNVEV (reference sequence). CDR3 sequence (DNA): TGTGCCAGCAGACCGGGACAGGGGTCCTGGAGCTATGGCTACACCTTC. Residues: CASRPGQGSWSYGYTF.

This clonotype was detected many times. The CDR3 DNA follows: TGTGCCAGCAGGGCCCGCGGGACAGGCGCCTATGGCTACACCTTC. Its protein is CASRARGTGAYGYTF. The chain is built from TRBV2 and TRBJ1-2; TRBD1 matches 8 bases. The CDR3 is 15 amino acids. After removal of 6 bases from V and 4 bases from J, the junction contained 10 bases not matched to a gene. Looked up from germline, CDR1 is SNHLY and CDR2 is FYNNEI.

Ten or more counts support this clonotype. V gene TRBV14 combines with J gene TRBJ1-1; D is perhaps TRBD1 (5 bases). CDR3 size: 14 residues. The germline gives CDR1 SGHDN, CDR2 FVKESK. V was clipped by 1 base and J by 3 bases, with 9 bases between them. CDR3 protein: CASSQVLGDTEAFF. CDR3 sequence (DNA): TGTGCCAGCAGCCAAGTACTGGGGGACACTGAAGCTTTCTTT.

The rearrangement joins TRBV9 to TRBJ2-7, with 8 bases aligning to TRBD2. This CDR3 contains 15 residues. Germline assignment: CDR1 SGDLS and CDR2 YYNGEE. V lost 0 bases to trimming and J lost 2 bases; unmatched junction nucleotides: 4. The CDR3 DNA reads as TGTGCCAGCAGCGTAGAAACTAGCGGAACCTACGAGCAGTACTTC. Its translation: CASSVETSGTYEQYF.

Only a few counts were recorded for this clonotype. V usage is TRBV19 and J usage is TRBJ1-1, with D uncertain. Trimming pared 5 bases from V and 1 base from J, leaving 14 bases between. The CDR3 sequence is 15 residues long. Germline CDR1 LNHDA, CDR2 SQIVND (reference sequence). CDR3 residues: CASSPGEGANTEAFF. The CDR3 region has the DNA TGTGCCAGTAGTCCCGGTGAGGGAGCGAACACTGAAGCTTTCTTT.

The V gene is TRBV4-1, the J gene TRBJ2-5; 11 bases map to TRBD2. This CDR3 comprises 17 residues. Germline lookup yields CDR1 MGHRA and CDR2 YSYEKL. Germline trimming cut 1 base from V and 5 bases from J; bases unmatched to any gene: 9. The CDR3 DNA sequence: TGCGCCAGCAGCCAAGTCCTACTAGCGGGAGATCGGGAGACCCAGTACTTC. Translated: CASSQVLLAGDRETQYF.

In DNA form, the CDR3 reads TGTGCCAGCAGCTTGACCCCCTTGGCAGGGAGTGTTTGGCAAGAGACCCAGTACTTC. Translation: CASSLTPLAGSVWQETQYF. This chain uses TRBV7-9 with TRBJ2-5; either TRBD1 or TRBD2 may supply D (5 bases each). CDR1 is SEHNR, CDR2 FQNEAQ, per germline (reference sequence). V was cut by 3 bases and J by 2 bases, with 25 bases left in between. CDR3 size: 19 residues.

This clonotype was recorded many times. This sequence joins TRBV20-1 and TRBJ2-1, with TRBD2 matching 10 bases. With V trimmed by 6 bases and J by 5 bases, 7 bases remained unmatched. Germline lookup yields CDR1 DFQATT and CDR2 SNEGSKA (reference sequence). This CDR3 is 14 amino acids long. The CDR3: CSAPLAGDNNEQFF. The CDR3 region has the DNA TGCAGTGCCCCTCTAGCGGGAGATAACAATGAGCAGTTCTTC.

This clonotype appeared many times. The V and J genes are TRBV7-2 and TRBJ2-7; either TRBD1 or TRBD2 may supply D (6 bases each). Germline values: CDR1 SGHTA, CDR2 FQGNSA. V was trimmed by 1 base and J by 2 bases, leaving 15 bases between them. The CDR3 totals 16 residues. CDR3 bases: TGTGCCAGCAGCTTAGTGGCCCGGGGGCGTACCTACGAGCAGTACTTC. Its translation is CASSLVARGRTYEQYF.

Ten or more counts support this clonotype. The CDR3 loop is CASSLLSRRDQPQHF. CDR3 DNA sequence: TGTGCCAGCAGTTTATTGTCCCGCAGGGATCAGCCCCAGCATTTT. J is TRBJ1-5 and V is TRBV28, with TRBD1 as a possible D gene (5 bases). CDR3 length: 15 residues. Per the germline V gene, CDR1 is MDHEN and CDR2 is SYDVKM. Trimming shortened V by 1 base and J by 5 bases, and 12 bases separated the two germline ends. Drawing the rest from reference TRBV28 and TRBJ1-5, the complete variable domain is DVKVTQSSRYLVKRTGEKVFLECVQDMDHENMFWYRQDPGLGLRLIYFSYDVKMKEKGDIPEGYSVSREKKERFSLILESASTNQTSMYLCASSLLSRRDQPQHFGDGTRLSIL.

The sample holds many counts of this clonotype. The J gene is TRBJ2-7, the V gene TRBV24-1; no firm D call. The V gene lost 6 bases and the J gene lost 3 bases, with 8 bases spanning the gap. CDR3 length: 12 residues. Per germline, CDR1 KGHDR and CDR2 SFDVKD. The CDR3 sequence: CATSKGHYEQYF. The CDR3 DNA reads TGTGCCACCAGTAAGGGCCACTACGAGCAGTACTTC.

A word on this clonotype: With a much larger clone just one base away, this may be a read error. This chain connects TRBV27 to TRBJ2-1, with D perhaps matching TRBD2 (6 bases). CDR3 length equals 14 residues. Looked up from germline, CDR1 is MNHEY and CDR2 is SMNVEV (reference sequence). V lost 5 bases and J 9 bases, leaving 17 bases between the germline ends. CDR3 in amino acids: CASSDSLTGAEQFF. CDR3 in DNA: TGTGCCAGCAGTGATTCTCTCACGGGAGCTGAGCAGTTCTTC.

The CDR3 here is CAISEHTGGVRTDTQYF. Written as DNA, the CDR3 is TGTGCCATCAGTGAGCATACAGGGGGCGTAAGGACAGATACGCAGTATTTT. This chain joins TRBV10-3 and TRBJ2-3, with 9 nucleotides matching TRBD1. Per germline, CDR1 ENHRY and CDR2 SYGVKD. J gave up 3 bases and V 2 bases, and 9 bases lay outside the gene matches. This CDR3 has 17 amino acids.